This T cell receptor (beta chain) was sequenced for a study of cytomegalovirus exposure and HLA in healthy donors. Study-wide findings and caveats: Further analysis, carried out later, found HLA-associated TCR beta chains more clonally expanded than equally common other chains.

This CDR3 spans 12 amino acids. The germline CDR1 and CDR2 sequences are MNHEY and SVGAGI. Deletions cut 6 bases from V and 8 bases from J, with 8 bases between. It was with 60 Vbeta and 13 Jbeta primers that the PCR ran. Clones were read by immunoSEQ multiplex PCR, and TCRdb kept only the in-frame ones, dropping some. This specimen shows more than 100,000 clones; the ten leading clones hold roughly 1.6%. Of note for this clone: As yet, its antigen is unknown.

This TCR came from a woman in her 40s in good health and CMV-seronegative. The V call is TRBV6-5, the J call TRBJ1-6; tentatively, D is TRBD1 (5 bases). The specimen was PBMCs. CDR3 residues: CASSLRDSPLHF. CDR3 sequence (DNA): TGTGCCAGCAGCCTCAGGGATTCACCCCTCCACTTT.